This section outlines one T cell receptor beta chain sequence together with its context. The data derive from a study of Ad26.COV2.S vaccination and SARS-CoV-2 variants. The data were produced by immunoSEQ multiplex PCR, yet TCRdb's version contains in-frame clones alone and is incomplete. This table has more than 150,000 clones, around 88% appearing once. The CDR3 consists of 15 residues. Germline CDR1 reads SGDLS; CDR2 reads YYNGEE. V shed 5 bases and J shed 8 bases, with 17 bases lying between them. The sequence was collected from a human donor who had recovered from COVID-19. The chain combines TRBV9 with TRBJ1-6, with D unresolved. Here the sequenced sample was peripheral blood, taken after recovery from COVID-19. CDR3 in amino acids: CASSPGRRRYSPLHF. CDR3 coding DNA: TGTGCCAGCAGTCCGGGCCGTCGACGCTATTCACCCCTCCACTTT.